This T cell receptor beta chain was recovered during a study of T cells in Graves' hyperthyroidism and ophthalmopathy. General observations from the study: Blood held most thyroid clonotypes expanded above 0.001 frequency.

This CDR3 is built from 14 residues. The V and J ends lost 6 bases and 5 bases respectively, with 17 bases between them. Germline CDR1 and CDR2: ENHRY and SYGVKD. TCR beta CDR3 sequences were amplified from RNA transcripts. Carried out on the TCR CDR3, a first-round RT-PCR used the HTBI primer set. TCRdb recomputed calls from the multiplex PCR reads with MiXCR, one row per CDR3 protein. The sample has hundreds of thousands of distinct CDR3 sequences, 14% seen once. Of note for this clonotype: Antigen specificity is unknown.

The sequence was collected from a woman between 35 and 50 years old with Graves' hyperthyroidism. V and J are TRBV10-3 and TRBJ2-7, with D possibly being TRBD1 or TRBD2 (7 bases each). Source material: blood. The DNA for the CDR3 is TGTGCCATCAGACCACAGGGGAGGGGTGACGAGCAGTACTTC. As protein: CAIRPQGRGDEQYF.